This TCR beta chain was sequenced for a study of beta chain features in type 1 diabetes. cDNA synthesis used the whole RNA isolate, giving expressed TCRB sequences. Here immunoSEQ multiplex PCR was the method, and the copy in TCRdb shows in-frame clones only, minus some. The profile covers hundreds of thousands of clones, with around 16% appearing a single time and approximately 0.015% taken by the ten largest. Regarding the study as a whole: Reduced insertions and increased deletions marked VDJ junctions in type 1 diabetes patients. There was a moderate but significant shortening of TCRB CDR3s in all four CD4+ subsets of Type 1 diabetes patients.

Germline V gene lookup returns CDR1 LNHNV and CDR2 YYDKDF (reference sequence). With 5 bases removed from V and 0 bases from J, the gap between germline ends came to 5 bases. The CDR3 covers 14 residues. The sample holds a few counts of this clone. Its antigen is undetermined. This TCR was sampled from a man aged 18 to 30 with type 1 diabetes. The rearrangement uses TRBV15 and TRBJ2-6, with D maybe TRBD2 (5 bases). The material sequenced was naive CD4+ T cells from blood. Here the CDR3 reads CATSGSSGANVLTF. DNA for the CDR3: TGTGCCACCAGCGGGAGCTCTGGGGCCAACGTCCTGACTTTC.